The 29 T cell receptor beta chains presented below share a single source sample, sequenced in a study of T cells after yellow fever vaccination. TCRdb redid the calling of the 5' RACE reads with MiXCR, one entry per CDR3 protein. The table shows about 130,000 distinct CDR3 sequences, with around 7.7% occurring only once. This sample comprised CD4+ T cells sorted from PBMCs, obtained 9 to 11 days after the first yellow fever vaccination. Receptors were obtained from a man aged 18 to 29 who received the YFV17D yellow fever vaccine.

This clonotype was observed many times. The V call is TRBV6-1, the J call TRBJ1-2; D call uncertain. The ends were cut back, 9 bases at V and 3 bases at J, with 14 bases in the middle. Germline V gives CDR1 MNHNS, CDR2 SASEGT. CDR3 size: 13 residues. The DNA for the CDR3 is TGTGCCAGTTCAGACACTTACGACTATGGCTACACCTTC. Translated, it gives CASSDTYDYGYTF.

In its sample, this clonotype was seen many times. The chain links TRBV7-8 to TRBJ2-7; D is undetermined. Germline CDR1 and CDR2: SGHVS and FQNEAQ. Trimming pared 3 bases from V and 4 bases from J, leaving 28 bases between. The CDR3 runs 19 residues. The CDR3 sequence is CASSFNGITAPNTHYEQYF. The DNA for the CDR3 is TGTGCCAGCAGCTTTAATGGAATTACGGCTCCCAATACGCATTACGAGCAGTACTTC.

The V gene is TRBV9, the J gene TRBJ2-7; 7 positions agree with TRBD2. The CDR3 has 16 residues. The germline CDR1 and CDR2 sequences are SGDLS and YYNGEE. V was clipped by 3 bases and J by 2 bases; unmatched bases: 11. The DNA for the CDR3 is TGTGCCAGCAGCGCTCGGGGGGAGGCAGTCGCCTACGAGCAGTACTTC. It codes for CASSARGEAVAYEQYF.

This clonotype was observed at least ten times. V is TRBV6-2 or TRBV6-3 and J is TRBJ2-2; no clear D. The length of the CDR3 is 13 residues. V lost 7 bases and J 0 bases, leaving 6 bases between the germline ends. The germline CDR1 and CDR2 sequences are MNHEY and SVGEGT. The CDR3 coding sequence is TGTGCCAGCAACCACCCGAACACCGGGGAGCTGTTTTTT. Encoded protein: CASNHPNTGELFF.

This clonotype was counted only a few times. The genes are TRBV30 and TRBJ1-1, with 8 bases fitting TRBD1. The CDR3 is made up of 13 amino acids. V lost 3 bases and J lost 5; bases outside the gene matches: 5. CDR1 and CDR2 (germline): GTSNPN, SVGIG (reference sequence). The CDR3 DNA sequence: TGTGCCTGGAGCACAGGGGGGGGAACTGAAGCTTTCTTT. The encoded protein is CAWSTGGGTEAFF.

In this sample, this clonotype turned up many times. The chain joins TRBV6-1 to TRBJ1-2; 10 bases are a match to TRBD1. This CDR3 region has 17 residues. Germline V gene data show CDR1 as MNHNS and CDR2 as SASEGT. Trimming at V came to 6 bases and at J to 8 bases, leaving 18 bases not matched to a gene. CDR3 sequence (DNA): TGTGCCAGCAGCTCGGGACAGGGGAGGGGATTTAGTGAAGGCTACACCTTC. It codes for CASSSGQGRGFSEGYTF.

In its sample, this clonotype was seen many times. The CDR3 spells CATSRGRQGVNTEAFF. The CDR3 DNA sequence: TGTGCCACCAGCAGAGGAAGACAGGGAGTGAACACTGAAGCTTTCTTT. The V gene is TRBV15, the J gene TRBJ1-1; 7 bases agree with TRBD1. The CDR3 is made up of 16 amino acids. Germline V gene sequence: CDR1 LNHNV, CDR2 YYDKDF (reference sequence). J gave up 0 bases and V 1 base, and 5 bases lay outside the gene matches.

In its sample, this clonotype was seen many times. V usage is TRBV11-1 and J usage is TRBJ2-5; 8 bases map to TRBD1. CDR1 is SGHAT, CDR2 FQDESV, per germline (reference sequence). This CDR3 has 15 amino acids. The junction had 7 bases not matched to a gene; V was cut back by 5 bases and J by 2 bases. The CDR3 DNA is TGTGCCAGCAGCCGTTCCGGGACAGGACAAGAGACCCAGTACTTC. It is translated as CASSRSGTGQETQYF.

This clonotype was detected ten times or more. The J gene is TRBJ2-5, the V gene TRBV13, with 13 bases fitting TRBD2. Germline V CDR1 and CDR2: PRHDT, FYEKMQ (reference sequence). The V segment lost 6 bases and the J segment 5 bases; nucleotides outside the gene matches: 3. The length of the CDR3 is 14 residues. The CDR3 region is CASRTSGGLETQYF. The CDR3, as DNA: TGTGCCAGCAGGACTAGCGGGGGGCTCGAGACCCAGTACTTC.

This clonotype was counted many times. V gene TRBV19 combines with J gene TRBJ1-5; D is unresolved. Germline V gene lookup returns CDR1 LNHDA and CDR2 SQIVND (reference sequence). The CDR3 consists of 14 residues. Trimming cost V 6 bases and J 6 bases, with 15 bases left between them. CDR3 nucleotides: TGTGCCAGTAGGCCATGGGTGGACGGTCAGCCCCAGCATTTT. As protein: CASRPWVDGQPQHF.

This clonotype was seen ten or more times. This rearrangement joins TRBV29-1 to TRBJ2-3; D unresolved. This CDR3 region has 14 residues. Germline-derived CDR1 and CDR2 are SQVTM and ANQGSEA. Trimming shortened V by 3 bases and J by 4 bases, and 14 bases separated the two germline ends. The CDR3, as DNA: TGCAGCGTTGATCTGGACGTAGAGGCAGATACGCAGTATTTT. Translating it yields CSVDLDVEADTQYF.

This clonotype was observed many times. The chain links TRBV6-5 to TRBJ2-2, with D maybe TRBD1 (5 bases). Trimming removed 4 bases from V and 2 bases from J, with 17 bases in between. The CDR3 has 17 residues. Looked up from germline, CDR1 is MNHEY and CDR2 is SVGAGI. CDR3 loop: CASSSYYDRTNTGELFF. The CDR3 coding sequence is TGTGCCAGCAGTTCTTATTACGACAGAACTAACACCGGGGAGCTGTTTTTT.

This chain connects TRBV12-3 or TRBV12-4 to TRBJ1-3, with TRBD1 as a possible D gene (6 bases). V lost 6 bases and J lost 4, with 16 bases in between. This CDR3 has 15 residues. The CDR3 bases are TGTGCCAGCAGGAATCTACAGGGATTCGGAAACACCATATATTTT. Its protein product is CASRNLQGFGNTIYF.

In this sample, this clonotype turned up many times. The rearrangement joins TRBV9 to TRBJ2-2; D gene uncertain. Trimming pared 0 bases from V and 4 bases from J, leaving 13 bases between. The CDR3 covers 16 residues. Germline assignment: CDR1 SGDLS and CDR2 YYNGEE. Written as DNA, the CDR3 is TGTGCCAGCAGCGTAGGTGGGAAGTCAGGCACCGGGGAGCTGTTTTTT. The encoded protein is CASSVGGKSGTGELFF.

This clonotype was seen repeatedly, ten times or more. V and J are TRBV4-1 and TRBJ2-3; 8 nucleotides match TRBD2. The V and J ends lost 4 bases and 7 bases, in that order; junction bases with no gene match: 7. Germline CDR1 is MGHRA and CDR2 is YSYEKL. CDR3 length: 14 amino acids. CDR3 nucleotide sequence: TGCGCCAGCAGCCTCGGGGGGGGGAGAAATACGCAGTATTTT. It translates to CASSLGGGRNTQYF.

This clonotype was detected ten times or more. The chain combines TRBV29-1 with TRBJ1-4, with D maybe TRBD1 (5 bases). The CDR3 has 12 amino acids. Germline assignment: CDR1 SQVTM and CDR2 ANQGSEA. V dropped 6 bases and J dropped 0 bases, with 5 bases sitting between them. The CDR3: CSVTATNEKLFF. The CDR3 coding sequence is TGCAGCGTGACAGCAACTAATGAAAAACTGTTTTTT.

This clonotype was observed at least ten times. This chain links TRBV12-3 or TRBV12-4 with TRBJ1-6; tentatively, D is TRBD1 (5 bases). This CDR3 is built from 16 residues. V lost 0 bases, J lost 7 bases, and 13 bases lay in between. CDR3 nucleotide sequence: TGTGCCAGCAGTTTAGCGCTTAGGGGAGGCAATTCACCCCTCCACTTT. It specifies CASSLALRGGNSPLHF.

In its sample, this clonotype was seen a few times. This CDR3 is CASKWRRGF. CDR3 coding DNA: TGTGCCAGCAAATGGAGACGAGGCTTT. The chain uses TRBV21-1 and TRBJ1-1. TRBV21-1 is labeled a pseudogene. The CDR3 is 9 amino acids.

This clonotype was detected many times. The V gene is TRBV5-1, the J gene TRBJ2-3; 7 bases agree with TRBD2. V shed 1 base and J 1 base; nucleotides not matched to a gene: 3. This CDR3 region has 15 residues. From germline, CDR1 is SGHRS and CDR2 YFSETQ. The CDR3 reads CASSLRTRGTDTQYF. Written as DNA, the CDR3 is TGCGCCAGCAGCTTGAGGACTAGGGGCACAGATACGCAGTATTTT.

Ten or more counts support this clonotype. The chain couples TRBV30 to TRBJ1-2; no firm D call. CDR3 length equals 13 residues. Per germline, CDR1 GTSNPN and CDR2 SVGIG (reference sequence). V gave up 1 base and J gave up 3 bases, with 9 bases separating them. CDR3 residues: CAWSEGFYYGYTF. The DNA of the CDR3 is TGTGCCTGGAGTGAGGGATTCTACTATGGCTACACCTTC.

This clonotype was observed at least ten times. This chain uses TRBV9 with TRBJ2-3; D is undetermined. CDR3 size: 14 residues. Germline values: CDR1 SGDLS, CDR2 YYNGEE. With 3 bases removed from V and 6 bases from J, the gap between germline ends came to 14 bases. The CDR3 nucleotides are TGTGCCAGCAGCGCCCTTCCTACCGGGGATACGCAGTATTTT. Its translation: CASSALPTGDTQYF.

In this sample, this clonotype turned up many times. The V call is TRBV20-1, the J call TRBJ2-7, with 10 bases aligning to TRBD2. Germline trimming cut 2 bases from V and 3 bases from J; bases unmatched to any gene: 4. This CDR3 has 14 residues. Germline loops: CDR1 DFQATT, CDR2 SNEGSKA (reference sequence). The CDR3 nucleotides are TGCAGTGCTAGATCCCAGCGGGGGGGCTACGAGCAGTACTTC. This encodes CSARSQRGGYEQYF.

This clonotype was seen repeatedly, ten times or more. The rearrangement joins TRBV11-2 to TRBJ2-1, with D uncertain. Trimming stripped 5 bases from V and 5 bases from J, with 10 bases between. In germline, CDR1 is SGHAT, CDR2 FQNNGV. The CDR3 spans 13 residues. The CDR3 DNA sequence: TGTGCCAGCAGCCAGGCGCGTCACAATGAGCAGTTCTTC. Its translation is CASSQARHNEQFF.

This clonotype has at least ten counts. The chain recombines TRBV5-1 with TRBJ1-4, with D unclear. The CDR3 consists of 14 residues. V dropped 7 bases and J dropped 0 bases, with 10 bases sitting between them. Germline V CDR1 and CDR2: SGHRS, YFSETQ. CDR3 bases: TGCGCCAGCGGCGAAATAGCAACTAATGAAAAACTGTTTTTT. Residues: CASGEIATNEKLFF.

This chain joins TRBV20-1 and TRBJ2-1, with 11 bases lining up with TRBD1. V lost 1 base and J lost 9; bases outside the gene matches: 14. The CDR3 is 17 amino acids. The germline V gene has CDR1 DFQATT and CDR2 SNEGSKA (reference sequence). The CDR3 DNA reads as TGCAGTGCTAGAGGGGGGCTGGACAGGGGGCGGTATGGTGAGCAGTTCTTC. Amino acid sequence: CSARGGLDRGRYGEQFF.

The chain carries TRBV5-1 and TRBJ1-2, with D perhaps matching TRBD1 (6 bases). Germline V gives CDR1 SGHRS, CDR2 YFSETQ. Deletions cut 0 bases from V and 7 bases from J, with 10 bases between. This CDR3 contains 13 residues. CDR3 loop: CASSLDGQSGYTF. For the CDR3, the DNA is TGCGCCAGCAGCTTGGACGGACAGAGTGGCTACACCTTC.

The CDR3 DNA sequence: TGTGCCAGCAGCTTATATTGGTCCCCGGGCGGTGAAAAACTGTTTTTT. This sequence encodes CASSLYWSPGGEKLFF. This sequence joins TRBV5-6 and TRBJ1-4; D is unresolved. Germline V gene sequence: CDR1 SGHDT, CDR2 YYEEEE. The CDR3 consists of 16 residues. V lost 2 bases, J lost 7 bases, and 18 bases lay in between.

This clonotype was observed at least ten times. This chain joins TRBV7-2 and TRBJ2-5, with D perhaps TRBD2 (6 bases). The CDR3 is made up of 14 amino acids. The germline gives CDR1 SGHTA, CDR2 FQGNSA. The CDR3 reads CASRLAREKETQYF. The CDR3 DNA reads TGTGCGAGCCGCCTAGCGAGGGAAAAAGAGACCCAGTACTTC.

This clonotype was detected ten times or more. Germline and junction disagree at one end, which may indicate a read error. CDR3 bases: TGTGCTAGCAGCTTACCCCCCGGACTAGCGGGATACACAGATACGCAGTATTTT. It is translated as CASSLPPGLAGYTDTQYF. The chain uses TRBV7-7 and TRBJ2-3, with 12 bases lining up with TRBD2. The CDR3 contains 18 residues. Germline V gene lookup returns CDR1 SSHAT and CDR2 FNYEAQ (reference sequence). Full variable domain (outside the CDR3, taken from reference TRBV7-7 and TRBJ2-3): GAGVSQSPRYKVTKRGQDVTLRCDPISSHATLYWYQQALGQGPEFLTYFNYEAQPDKSGLPSDRFSAERPEGSISTLTIQRTEQRDSAMYRCASSLPPGLAGYTDTQYFGPGTRLTVL.